This record concerns one T cell receptor (beta chain) sequence. Trimming took 2 bases from V and 3 from J, leaving 8 bases between them. The CDR3 is 13 amino acids. Germline values: CDR1 MNHNS, CDR2 SASEGT. This specimen comes from a study of CD8 T cells in Susac syndrome. Random hexamers served to reverse transcribe roughly 0.5 to 1 ug RNA. Across 54 Vbeta and 13 Jbeta, immunoSEQ multiplex PCR amplified TCR beta CDR3. TCRdb redid the calling of the immunoSEQ multiplex PCR reads with MiXCR, one entry per CDR3 protein. Counted here are over 95,000 distinct CDR3 sequences, 92% occurring once; the ten biggest clones make up around 0.12%.

Source material: CD8+ T cells from PBMCs. The TCR sequence derives from a human donor in good health. The rearrangement links TRBV6-1 to TRBJ2-7, with D unresolved. The CDR3 here is CASSERSVYEQYF. Here the CDR3 DNA reads TGTGCCAGCAGTGAACGTTCAGTCTACGAGCAGTACTTC.